The present T cell receptor (beta chain) was sequenced within a study of blood T cells in healthy people across ages. The germline gives CDR1 LGHNA, CDR2 YNFKEQ. The CDR3 loop spans 16 amino acids. V shed 4 bases, J shed 3 bases, and the junction held 4 bases outside the gene matches. Study results and caveats: Higher naive T cell percentage went strongly together with higher TCR beta diversity. Underestimates were what the diversity estimates from one million T cells were considered to be.

A remark on this clonotype: Its matching antigen is unknown.

Primed by a sample-barcoded 5' primer and a J-beta primer mix, a second PCR proceeded for roughly 7 to 11 cycles. TCRdb redid the calling of the 5' RACE reads with MiXCR, one entry per CDR3 protein. Of about 840,000 distinct CDR3 sequences in the sample, 25% to 30% were seen once. This sample was also put to use in a study of T cells of mothers and their children. That investigation notes: When the second PCR was run, its M1S primer added sample barcodes and 2-4 random nucleotides. Mothers and children who were related shared slightly more overlap than unrelated pairs, but not significantly more.

This chain uses TRBV4-2 with TRBJ2-5, with 14 bases identical to TRBD2. This receptor was obtained from a woman aged 40 to 50 in good health. Sample: blood. The CDR3 DNA sequence: TGTGCCAGCAGCCCAGGGACTAGCGGGAGTGAAGAGACCCAGTACTTC. Its translation: CASSPGTSGSEETQYF.